Detailed here is one T cell receptor beta chain. Its specific antigen is unknown. No base quality values were provided; no much bigger clone lies one nucleotide off. Cut back by 0 bases and 3 bases, the V and J ends lie 10 bases apart. Taken from the germline V gene (reference sequence), the CDR1 and CDR2 loops are SGHKS and YYEKEE. The CDR3 sequence holds 15 residues, the cysteine and phenylalanine included. Just the 45-base CDR3 DNA is kept, in frame starting at base 1. TCRbeta CDR3 regions were amplified from genomic DNA by means of the immunoSEQ Assay, a bias-controlled multiplex PCR. Regarding the original processing steps: Nucleated cell counts per sample were estimated from amplification of reference gene primers within the assay. To quantify the absolute abundance of each unique TCRbeta CDR3 rearrangement, sequence reads were collapsed and filtered. Productive Simpson clonality was computed per sample as the square root of Simpson's diversity index over productive rearrangements. The immuneACCESS repertoire file appears here via TCRdb, limited to in-frame rearrangements. These files lack a portion of the clones; in checked studies, under half of the deficit traces to unresolved V genes, and the cause of the others is not known. V and J calls and clone size are those listed in that table; D and trimming were worked out from the DNA. Recorded for this sample are about 150,000 clones; 80% of them occurred a single time. Roughly 4.7% of the sample lies in the top ten.

These data are taken from a study of blood T cell repertoires in COVID-19 (TCRdb year 2020). At the level of the whole study: Samples from collaborators originated in the United States, Italy and Spain and spanned both the acute and convalescent phases of COVID-19. The prospective study material was composed of cDNA or gDNA derived from T cells, B-cell-depleted T cells, or PBMCs. The dataset comprised deeply sampled blood TCRbeta repertoires from subjects exposed to, actively infected with, or recovered from COVID-19. The repertoires were made available in a free public database intended to serve as a resource for research on the immune response to SARS-CoV-2. Samples were obtained from the ongoing ImmuneRACE study (first 160 participants) and from over 1,000 subjects provided by 6 global collaborators. A de-identified subject ID, COVID-19 status, age in years and sex were almost always included in the sample metadata. Where available, HLA class I and class II types were obtained from metadata supplied by the sample provider rather than from assay-based typing. General conclusions and limits of the study: How much clinical and demographic metadata was included differed by source and by participant, and the metadata was provided uncurated.

Each collaborating institution followed its own protocols to collect whole blood in K2EDTA tubes. For TCRbeta analysis, collaborator samples were shipped as frozen whole blood, as isolated PBMCs, or as DNA extracted from either sample type. The source is a woman in her 50s with acute or convalescent COVID-19. The sample consisted of peripheral blood. The chain is encoded by TRBV5-5 joined to TRBJ2-1; tentative D gene TRBD2, with 5 bases matching. The DNA sequence reads TGTGCCAGCAGCTTGGAGCTAGGAGGCTACAATGAGCAGTTCTTC. This yields the protein CASSLELGGYNEQFF.